What follows are 7 T cell receptor beta chains derived from one specimen sequenced in a study of CD8 T cells in ankylosing spondylitis. Study-wide results and caveats: Ankylosing spondylitis blood appeared to be characterized by a TCR beta motif of about 8 highly homologous variants.

One entry per CDR3 protein results from TCRdb running MiXCR on the 5' RACE reads. Here the sample spans about 800,000 distinct CDR3 sequences, approximately 12% being singletons. Antigens for these TCRs are unknown. The sample consisted of blood, either unsorted or a sorted T cell fraction (not recorded which). These receptors originate from a male donor with ankylosing spondylitis.

This clonotype was observed at least ten times. V gene TRBV11-2 combines with J gene TRBJ2-3; the D gene is possibly TRBD2 (5 bases). The CDR3 spans 17 residues. Looked up from germline, CDR1 is SGHAT and CDR2 is FQNNGV. Trimming cost V 0 bases and J 1 base, with 14 bases left between them. This CDR3 is CASSLDLPRGGTDTQYF. For the CDR3, the DNA is TGTGCCAGCAGCTTAGACCTGCCCCGGGGAGGCACAGATACGCAGTATTTT.

The CDR3 loop reads CASSRQPTTEAFF. CDR3 DNA: TGTGCCAGCAGTCGTCAACCCACCACTGAAGCTTTCTTT. The chain recombines TRBV7-9 with TRBJ1-1, with D unresolved. The CDR3 spans 13 residues. Germline CDR1 and CDR2: SEHNR and FQNEAQ (reference sequence). V lost 6 bases and J 4 bases, leaving 12 bases between the germline ends.

The chain employs TRBV20-1 and TRBJ2-4, with 9 positions matching TRBD2. From germline, CDR1 is DFQATT and CDR2 SNEGSKA (reference sequence). V shed 6 bases and J 5 bases; nucleotides not matched to a gene: 11. The CDR3 sequence is 15 residues long. The CDR3, as DNA: TGCAGTGCAGCCGGAACTAGCGGGCGGGAAAACATTCAGTACTTC. Translation: CSAAGTSGRENIQYF.

The chain uses TRBV15 and TRBJ1-5, with no clear D. CDR3 length equals 15 residues. V was pared by 3 bases and J by 5 bases, with 14 bases between. CDR1 LNHNV and CDR2 YYDKDF come from the germline V gene (reference sequence). CDR3 coding DNA: TGTGCCACCAGCAGCGTGACGCAAATTTATCAGCCCCAGCATTTT. Its protein is CATSSVTQIYQPQHF.

This clonotype was seen at least ten times. The CDR3 reads CSASGRAYEQYF. The CDR3 region has the DNA TGCAGTGCTAGCGGGAGGGCCTACGAGCAGTACTTC. The chain has TRBV20-1 and TRBJ2-7, with 8 bases lining up with TRBD2. J gave up 2 bases and V 3 bases, and 0 bases lay outside the gene matches. The CDR3 loop spans 12 amino acids. The germline V gene has CDR1 DFQATT and CDR2 SNEGSKA (reference sequence).

V and J are TRBV4-2 and TRBJ1-1; possible D gene TRBD1, 5 bases. The ends were cut back, 1 base at V and 2 bases at J, with 11 bases in the middle. Germline lookup yields CDR1 LGHNA and CDR2 YNFKEQ. This CDR3 comprises 15 residues. Here the CDR3 reads CASSQVLRDNTEAFF. Here the CDR3 DNA reads TGTGCCAGCAGCCAAGTTCTCAGGGATAACACTGAAGCTTTCTTT.

V and J are TRBV12-3 or TRBV12-4 and TRBJ1-2; 7 bases line up with TRBD1. This CDR3 has 18 amino acids. V lost 5 bases to trimming and J lost 1 base; unmatched junction nucleotides: 16. DNA for the CDR3: TGTGCCAGCAGTCCTTACAGGGGCCCCACCCTTCTTAACTATGGCTACACCTTC. Translating it yields CASSPYRGPTLLNYGYTF.